This is a list of T cell receptor beta chains from one sample in a study of control samples from healthy donors and cancer patients. Assay used: immunoSEQ multiplex PCR; TCRdb lists only in-frame clones, some missing. This table holds about 55,000 clones, approximately 91% found once. The sample was blood. All receptors come from a man aged 50 or older in good health. CDR3s include the opening cysteine and the closing phenylalanine or tryptophan. The D gene is left open where the match is weak. Size tells how often a clone was seen (once, few, many) or the class of an expanded clone, and some rows leave it out.

TRBV28,NA,NA,TRBJ2-7,TGTGCCAGCAGGGGGCGCAACGAGCAGTACTTC,CASRGRNEQYF
TRBV9,TRBD1,NA,TRBJ2-5,TGTGCCAGCAACGACGGGGACAGGGAAGAGACCCAGTACTTC,CASNDGDREETQYF
TRBV27,TRBD2,NA,TRBJ2-3,TGTGCCAGCAGTTTAGAGACTAGCGGGGATAGCACAGATACGCAGTATTTT,CASSLETSGDSTDTQYF
TRBV19,TRBD1,NA,TRBJ1-6,TGTGCCAGTAGTATTACAGGGGAATTCAATTCACCCCTCCACTTT,CASSITGEFNSPLHF
TRBV18,NA,NA,TRBJ2-7,TGTGCCAGCTCAGGGCTGGACGACTACGAGCAGTACTTC,CASSGLDDYEQYF
TRBV24-1,NA,NA,TRBJ2-3,TGTGCCACCAGTCCTACCCCGACTGCACCTAGCACAGATACGCAGTATTTT,CATSPTPTAPSTDTQYF
TRBV4-3,TRBD2,NA,TRBJ2-4,TGCGCCAGCAGCCAAGAGTACGGGAGGGCCGCAAGCGCCAAAAACATTCAGTACTTC,CASSQEYGRAASAKNIQYF
TRBV18,NA,once,TRBJ1-4,TGTGCCAGCTCACCAAGGGTTCTGGATCAACTCACTGCAACTAATGAAAAACTGTTTTTT,CASSPRVLDQLTATNEKLFF
TRBV7-6,TRBD1,NA,TRBJ2-7,TGTGCCAGCAGCTTAGCGGTCCCAGGACAGGGGCTCGACGAGCAGTACTTC,CASSLAVPGQGLDEQYF
TRBV25-1,TRBD1,NA,TRBJ2-7,TGTGCCAGCAGTGGAGCCGGGACAGCCTCCTACGAGCAGTACTTC,CASSGAGTASYEQYF
TRBV6-5,NA,NA,TRBJ2-7,TGTGCCAGCAGTTACGGCGCCAACTCCTACGAGCAGTACTTC,CASSYGANSYEQYF
TRBV21-1,NA,NA,TRBJ1-1,TGTGCCAGCAGTACGACGGACACTGAAGCTTTCTTT,CASSTTDTEAFF
TRBV14,NA,NA,TRBJ2-7,TGTGCCAGCAGCCCTGGGCCCTACGAGCAGTACTTC,CASSPGPYEQYF
TRBV21-1,NA,NA,TRBJ1-5,TGTGCCAGCAGCAAAGCGGATCCGAGACAGGGAAGGGTAAATCAGCCCCAGCATTTT,CASSKADPRQGRVNQPQHF
TRBV7-3,NA,NA,TRBJ1-5,TGTGCCAGCAGCGCTAGCCCCAATCAGCCCCAGCATTTT,CASSASPNQPQHF
TRBV4-2,NA,once,TRBJ2-1,TGTGCCAGCAGCTCCCGGATAGCTGAGGCCAATGAGCAGTTCTTC,CASSSRIAEANEQFF
TRBV28,NA,NA,TRBJ2-7,TGTGCCAGCAGTTTACCCCGGGACCAATCCCACGAGCAGTACTTC,CASSLPRDQSHEQYF
TRBV5-3,NA,NA,TRBJ2-6,TGTGCCAGAAGCTTGGTAGGCGGCTCTGGGGCCAACGTCCTGACTTTC,CARSLVGGSGANVLTF
TRBV28,NA,NA,TRBJ1-2,TGTGCCAGCTCCCGATCGCGGGGTGGGGTGTTAATGTACACCTTC,CASSRSRGGVLMYTF
TRBV18,TRBD2,NA,TRBJ2-5,TGTGCCAGCTCACCCGGACTAGCGGGGCCCCAAGAGACCCAGTACTTC,CASSPGLAGPQETQYF
TRBV21-1,NA,NA,TRBJ1-5,TGTGCCAGCAGCAAATATAATCAGCCCCAGCATTTT,CASSKYNQPQHF
TRBV5-1,TRBD2,NA,TRBJ2-3,TGCGCCAGCAGCTTCGGGCTAGCGGGAGGGCCGGGCACAGATACGCAGTATTTT,CASSFGLAGGPGTDTQYF
TRBV9,TRBD2,NA,TRBJ2-2,TGTGCCAGCAGCGTAGGCGGGAGCCACACCGGGGAGCTGTTTTTT,CASSVGGSHTGELFF
TRBV28,NA,NA,TRBJ1-1,TGTGCCAGCGGACGGCAAGTGAACACTGAAGCTTTCTTT,CASGRQVNTEAFF
TRBV10-1,NA,once,TRBJ2-2,TGCGCCAGCGGCACGAACACCGGGGAGCTGTTTTTT,CASGTNTGELFF
TRBV18,TRBD1,NA,TRBJ2-4,TGTGCCAGCTCACCAGGAACGGGGACAGTTCTAGCCAAAAACATTCAGTACTTC,CASSPGTGTVLAKNIQYF
TRBV3-1/TRBV3-2,NA,NA,TRBJ1-6,TGTGCCAGCAGCCAAGGAGATTTTATACCCCTCCACTTT,CASSQGDFIPLHF
TRBV28,TRBD2,NA,TRBJ2-7,TGTGCCAGCAGTCTTACCCTAGCGGGAGGAGACGAGCAGTACTTC,CASSLTLAGGDEQYF
TRBV24-1,NA,NA,TRBJ1-5,TGTGCCACCGGGGAGGACGCATATCAGCCCCAGCATTTT,CATGEDAYQPQHF